This TCR beta chain was observed in a study of CD8 T cells in Susac syndrome. Random-hexamer reverse transcription was applied to roughly 0.5 to 1 ug RNA. The CDR3 of TCR beta was amplified by immunoSEQ multiplex PCR across 54 Vbeta and 13 Jbeta. One entry per CDR3 protein, called by TCRdb with MiXCR from the immunoSEQ multiplex PCR reads. The sample records around 200,000 distinct CDR3 sequences, 95% being singletons. The germline V gene encodes CDR1 MNHEY and CDR2 SMNVEV (reference sequence). V lost 4 bases, J lost 5 bases, and 8 bases lay in between. The CDR3 totals 13 residues. Sequenced material: CD4+ T cells from PBMCs. V is TRBV27 and J is TRBJ2-2; possible D gene TRBD1, 6 bases. This clonotype was obtained from a human donor with multiple sclerosis. This CDR3 reads CASSSGTTGELFF. CDR3 coding DNA: TGTGCCAGCAGTTCCGGGACAACCGGGGAGCTGTTTTTT.